A selection of T cell receptor beta chains follows, all from one sample in a study of cytomegalovirus exposure and HLA in healthy donors. Sequencing was performed with immunoSEQ multiplex PCR; in TCRdb, only in-frame clones are kept and a portion is missing. The sample comprises 70,000 to 85,000 clones, approximately 62% of which are singletons, and roughly 4.4% rests with the top ten. Source material: PBMCs. Source of these receptors: a male donor in good health and CMV-seropositive. Each CDR3 is given with its conserved first and last residue. Each record gives: J gene, clone size, V gene, D gene, CDR3 DNA, CDR3 protein. The D gene is left open where the match is weak. Only some rows state a clone size, as once, few, many or a class for expanded clones.

J: TRBJ2-7
size: -
V: TRBV7-3
D: -
DNA: TGTGCCAGCAGCTTATCGAGAGCCGAGCAGTACTTC
CDR3: CASSLSRAEQYF

J: TRBJ2-1
size: few
V: TRBV5-6
D: TRBD2
DNA: TGTGCCAGCAGCTTGGAGGCTAGCGGGATCTACAATGAGCAGTTCTTC
CDR3: CASSLEASGIYNEQFF

J: TRBJ1-6
size: -
V: TRBV6-1
D: TRBD1
DNA: TGTGCCAGCAGTGCGGAACAGGGGGCGCGCCATTCACCCCTCCACTTT
CDR3: CASSAEQGARHSPLHF

J: TRBJ2-7
size: -
V: TRBV5-1
D: TRBD2
DNA: TGCGCCAGCAGCTTGGTGCGGGGGGACTCCTACGAGCAGTACTTC
CDR3: CASSLVRGDSYEQYF

J: TRBJ2-7
size: -
V: TRBV15
D: TRBD1
DNA: TGTGCCACCAGCAGGACCCAGGACACAGGGGGCACCGAGCAGTACTTC
CDR3: CATSRTQDTGGTEQYF

J: TRBJ1-4
size: -
V: TRBV7-8
D: TRBD1
DNA: TGTGCCAGCAGCTTAAGAGGGAGGTACAGGGGGCAGGAAAAACTGTTTTTT
CDR3: CASSLRGRYRGQEKLFF

J: TRBJ2-7
size: few
V: TRBV28
D: -
DNA: TGTGCCAGCAGTTTGTCGAGATTCGAGCAGTACTTC
CDR3: CASSLSRFEQYF

J: TRBJ2-1
size: -
V: TRBV6-5
D: -
DNA: TGTGCCAGCAGTTACTCGCAGGGTGGTACTGAGCAGTTCTTC
CDR3: CASSYSQGGTEQFF

J: TRBJ2-5
size: -
V: TRBV18
D: -
DNA: TGTGCCAGCTCACCAAAAACGGAAGAGACCCAGTACTTC
CDR3: CASSPKTEETQYF

J: TRBJ2-1
size: few
V: TRBV5-1
D: -
DNA: TGCGCCAGCAGCTTGGGGACATTCCTTGGCAATGAGCAGTTCTTC
CDR3: CASSLGTFLGNEQFF

J: TRBJ2-2
size: few
V: TRBV9
D: -
DNA: TGTGCCAGCAGCGTAGAACTACCCCCCGGGGAGCTGTTTTTT
CDR3: CASSVELPPGELFF

J: TRBJ1-3
size: few
V: TRBV6-5
D: TRBD1
DNA: TGTGCCAGCGGCACAGGGGGCCCTGGAAACACCATATATTTT
CDR3: CASGTGGPGNTIYF

J: TRBJ2-3
size: -
V: TRBV27
D: -
DNA: TGTGCCAGCAGTTTTTATGGGGAAGGCGGGATCACAGATACGCAGTATTTT
CDR3: CASSFYGEGGITDTQYF

J: TRBJ1-1
size: -
V: TRBV9
D: -
DNA: TGTGCCAGCAGCGTCCTTGAGAAGCTGAACACTGAAGCTTTCTTT
CDR3: CASSVLEKLNTEAFF

J: TRBJ2-7
size: -
V: TRBV6-6
D: TRBD1
DNA: TGTGCCAGCAGTATTAGGGACAGGTCCGGGAACGAGCAGTACTTC
CDR3: CASSIRDRSGNEQYF

J: TRBJ1-3
size: -
V: TRBV14
D: -
DNA: TGTGCCAGCAGCCAAGTGGTAGGGTACGGGGCTGGAAACACCATATATTTT
CDR3: CASSQVVGYGAGNTIYF

J: TRBJ1-5
size: -
V: TRBV9
D: -
DNA: TGTGCCAGCAGCGTAGAGGACACCTATCAGCCCCAGCATTTT
CDR3: CASSVEDTYQPQHF

J: TRBJ1-6
size: few
V: TRBV6-1
D: -
DNA: TGTGCCAGCAGTGAGTCTAGAAATTCACCCCTCCACTTT
CDR3: CASSESRNSPLHF

J: TRBJ2-7
size: few
V: TRBV7-2
D: TRBD1
DNA: TGTGCCAGCAGCTCCGACAGGGTCTACGAGCAGTACTTC
CDR3: CASSSDRVYEQYF

J: TRBJ1-3
size: -
V: TRBV5-4
D: TRBD1
DNA: TGTGCCAGCAGCCGCGGCGGACAGGTCTCTGGAAACACCATATATTTT
CDR3: CASSRGGQVSGNTIYF

J: TRBJ2-7
size: -
V: TRBV5-6
D: -
DNA: TGTGCCAGCAGCTTGTATAGCGGCCGTTCCTACGAGCAGTACTTC
CDR3: CASSLYSGRSYEQYF

J: TRBJ1-6
size: -
V: TRBV5-1
D: TRBD1
DNA: TGCCCCAGCAGCTTGGTACAGGGGAATGATTCACCCCTCCACTTT
CDR3: CPSSLVQGNDSPLHF

J: TRBJ2-3
size: -
V: TRBV2
D: -
DNA: TGTGCCAGCAGTAGCGGAACCTTCACAGATACGCAGTATTTT
CDR3: CASSSGTFTDTQYF

J: TRBJ2-7
size: -
V: TRBV7-2
D: TRBD2
DNA: TGTGCCAGCGAAGGGGACTACCCCTACGAGCAGTACTTC
CDR3: CASEGDYPYEQYF

J: TRBJ2-5
size: -
V: TRBV19
D: TRBD2
DNA: TGTGCCAGTAGTATAAGGGCTAGCGGACAAGAGACCCAGTACTTC
CDR3: CASSIRASGQETQYF

J: TRBJ2-3
size: -
V: TRBV7-2
D: TRBD2
DNA: TGTGCCACCCAGGGACTAGCGGGAGGGCGAGGTAGAACAGATACGCAGTATTTT
CDR3: CATQGLAGGRGRTDTQYF

J: TRBJ2-5
size: once
V: TRBV7-2
D: TRBD2
DNA: TGTGCCAGCAAACCTAGCGGGGGGGGCCAAGAGACCCAGTACTTC
CDR3: CASKPSGGGQETQYF

J: TRBJ1-5
size: -
V: TRBV29-1
D: -
DNA: TGCAGCGTGGGACACGATAGCAATCAGCCCCAGCATTTT
CDR3: CSVGHDSNQPQHF

J: TRBJ2-7
size: -
V: TRBV7-9
D: -
DNA: TGTTCCAGCAGTCCTAGCCTGGGCGAGCAGTACTTC
CDR3: CSSSPSLGEQYF

J: TRBJ1-5
size: few
V: TRBV28
D: TRBD1
DNA: TGTGCCAGCAGTTTGAGTACAGGGGTCAATCAGCCCCAGCATTTT
CDR3: CASSLSTGVNQPQHF

J: TRBJ2-7
size: -
V: TRBV27
D: TRBD1
DNA: TGTGCCAGCAGTCGACAGGGGGACTACGAGCAGTACTTC
CDR3: CASSRQGDYEQYF

J: TRBJ1-3
size: -
V: TRBV9
D: -
DNA: TGTGCCAGCAGTCCCTTCCTGACATCCTCTGGAAACACCATATATTTT
CDR3: CASSPFLTSSGNTIYF

J: TRBJ1-1
size: -
V: TRBV11-3
D: -
DNA: TGTGCCAGCAGCGGGGGGACCCATGAAGCTTTCTTT
CDR3: CASSGGTHEAFF

J: TRBJ2-1
size: -
V: TRBV4-1
D: TRBD2
DNA: TGCGCCAGCAGCCAAGAGACTAGCGGGAGTCGGGATGAGCAGTTCTTC
CDR3: CASSQETSGSRDEQFF

J: TRBJ2-2
size: -
V: TRBV2
D: -
DNA: TGTGCCAGCAGTGTCGACAGGAGTCTAACCGGGGAGCTGTTTTTT
CDR3: CASSVDRSLTGELFF

J: TRBJ2-7
size: -
V: TRBV2
D: -
DNA: TGTGCCAGCAGTCTCCTTAGCTCCTACGAGCAGTACTTC
CDR3: CASSLLSSYEQYF

J: TRBJ1-5
size: few
V: TRBV5-6
D: -
DNA: TGTGCCAGCAGCTTGAAGAGGGTCGTGAATCAGCCCCAGCATTTT
CDR3: CASSLKRVVNQPQHF

J: TRBJ2-7
size: few
V: TRBV10-3
D: TRBD2
DNA: TGTGCCATCAGCAAAACTCCAGTAAGCGGGAGCTACGAGCAGTACTTC
CDR3: CAISKTPVSGSYEQYF

J: TRBJ2-7
size: -
V: TRBV6-5
D: -
DNA: TGTGCCAGCGGGCGATCAGTAATCTCCTACGAGCAGTACTTC
CDR3: CASGRSVISYEQYF

J: TRBJ1-1
size: -
V: TRBV2
D: -
DNA: TGTGCCAGCAGTGAAAGGGGACAGAACACTGAAGCTTTCTTT
CDR3: CASSERGQNTEAFF

J: TRBJ2-7
size: few
V: TRBV5-4
D: -
DNA: TGTGCCAGCAGGTCCCAGGGGCCCAGCTCCTACGAGCAGTACTTC
CDR3: CASRSQGPSSYEQYF

J: TRBJ1-5
size: -
V: TRBV6-5
D: -
DNA: TGTGCCAGCAGTTACGGAGCAGGGGATCAGCCCCAGCATTTT
CDR3: CASSYGAGDQPQHF

J: TRBJ1-1
size: few
V: TRBV6-5
D: -
DNA: TGTGCCAGCAGGAAACGTCAGGGGAACACTGAAGCTTTCTTT
CDR3: CASRKRQGNTEAFF

J: TRBJ1-1
size: few
V: TRBV28
D: TRBD1
DNA: TGTGCCAGCAGTTGGCGACAGGGAGGCACTGAAGCTTTCTTT
CDR3: CASSWRQGGTEAFF

J: TRBJ2-1
size: -
V: TRBV6-6
D: -
DNA: TGTGCCAGCAGTCCAGGAAACGGGAGCCCTTACAATGAGCAGTTCTTC
CDR3: CASSPGNGSPYNEQFF

J: TRBJ1-2
size: -
V: TRBV6-5
D: -
DNA: TGTGCCAGCCTTCCTTTCGGGGGAAACTATGGCTACACCTTC
CDR3: CASLPFGGNYGYTF

J: TRBJ1-6
size: few
V: TRBV30
D: -
DNA: TGTGCCTGGAGTGATGAGAGCTCCTATAATTCACCCCTCCACTTT
CDR3: CAWSDESSYNSPLHF

J: TRBJ2-7
size: few
V: TRBV6-5
D: TRBD1
DNA: TGTGCCAGCAGTCCAAGTGGGACAGGGGTTCTTCGGCAGTACTTC
CDR3: CASSPSGTGVLRQYF

J: TRBJ2-7
size: -
V: TRBV5-4
D: -
DNA: TGTGCCAGCAGCACAGGGTGGTACGAGCAGTACTTC
CDR3: CASSTGWYEQYF

J: TRBJ2-1
size: -
V: TRBV2
D: TRBD1
DNA: TGTGCCAGCAGTGAGGGGGACAGCTCCTACAATGAGCAGTTCTTC
CDR3: CASSEGDSSYNEQFF

J: TRBJ2-7
size: -
V: TRBV27
D: -
DNA: TGTGCCAGCAAAACACAGACACTCGCCTACGAGCAGTACTTC
CDR3: CASKTQTLAYEQYF